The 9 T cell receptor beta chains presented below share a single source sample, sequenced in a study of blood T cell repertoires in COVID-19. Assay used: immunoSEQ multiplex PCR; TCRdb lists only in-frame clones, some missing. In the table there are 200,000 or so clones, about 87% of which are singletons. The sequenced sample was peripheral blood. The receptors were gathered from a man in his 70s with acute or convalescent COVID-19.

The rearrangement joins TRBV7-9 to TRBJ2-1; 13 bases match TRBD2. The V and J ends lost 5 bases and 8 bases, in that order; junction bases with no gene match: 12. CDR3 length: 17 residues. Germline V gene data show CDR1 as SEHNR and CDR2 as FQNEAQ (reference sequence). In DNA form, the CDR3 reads TGTGCCAGCAGCCAACCTACGGGACTAGCGGGATCGGATGAGCAGTTCTTC. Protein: CASSQPTGLAGSDEQFF. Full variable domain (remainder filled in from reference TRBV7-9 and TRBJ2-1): DTGVSQNPRHKITKRGQNVTFRCDPISEHNRLYWYRQTLGQGPEFLTYFQNEAQLEKSRLLSDRFSAERPKGSFSTLEIQRTEQGDSAMYLCASSQPTGLAGSDEQFFGPGTRLTVL.

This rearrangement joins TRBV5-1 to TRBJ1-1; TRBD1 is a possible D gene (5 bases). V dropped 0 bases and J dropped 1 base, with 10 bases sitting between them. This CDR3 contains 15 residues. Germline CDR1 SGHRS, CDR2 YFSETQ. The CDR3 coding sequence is TGCGCCAGCAGCTTGGAAAGGACATGGAACACTGAAGCTTTCTTT. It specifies CASSLERTWNTEAFF.

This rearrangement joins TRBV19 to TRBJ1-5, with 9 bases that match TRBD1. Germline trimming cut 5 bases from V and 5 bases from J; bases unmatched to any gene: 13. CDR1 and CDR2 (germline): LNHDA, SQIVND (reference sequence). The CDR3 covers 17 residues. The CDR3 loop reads CASSLTGGFTFDQPQHF. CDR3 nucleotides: TGTGCCAGTAGTCTTACAGGGGGCTTTACATTTGATCAGCCCCAGCATTTT.

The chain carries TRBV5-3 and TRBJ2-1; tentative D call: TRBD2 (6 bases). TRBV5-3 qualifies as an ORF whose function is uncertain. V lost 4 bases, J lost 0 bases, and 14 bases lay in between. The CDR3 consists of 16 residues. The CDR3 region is CARSPAREHSYNEQFF. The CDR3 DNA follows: TGTGCCAGAAGCCCAGCCCGGGAGCACTCCTACAATGAGCAGTTCTTC.

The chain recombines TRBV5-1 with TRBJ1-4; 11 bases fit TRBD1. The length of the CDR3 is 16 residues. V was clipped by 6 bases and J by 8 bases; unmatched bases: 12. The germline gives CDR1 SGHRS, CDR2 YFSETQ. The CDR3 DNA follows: TGCGCCAGCACCAAGAGGGGGACAGGGGGTAGCGAAAAACTGTTTTTT. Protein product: CASTKRGTGGSEKLFF.

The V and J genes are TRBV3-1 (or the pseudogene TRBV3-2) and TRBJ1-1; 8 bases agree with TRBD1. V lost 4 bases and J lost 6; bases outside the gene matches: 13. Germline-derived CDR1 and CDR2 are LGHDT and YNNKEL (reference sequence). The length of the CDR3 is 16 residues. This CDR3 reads CASSLHGTGERAEAFF. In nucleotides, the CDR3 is TGTGCCAGCAGCCTACACGGGACAGGCGAACGAGCTGAAGCTTTCTTT.

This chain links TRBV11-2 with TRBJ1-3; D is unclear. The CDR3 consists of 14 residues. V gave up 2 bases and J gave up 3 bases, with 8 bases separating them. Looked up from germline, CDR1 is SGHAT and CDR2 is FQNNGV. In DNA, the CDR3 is TGTGCCAGCAGCTTACACATTCTTGGAAACACCATATATTTT. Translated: CASSLHILGNTIYF.

Here the CDR3 reads CASSIGTGRSSNQPQHF. CDR3 DNA sequence: TGTGCCAGTAGTATTGGGACAGGGAGGAGTAGCAATCAGCCCCAGCATTTT. The rearrangement joins TRBV19 to TRBJ1-5, with 9 positions matching TRBD1. The CDR3 runs to 17 residues. Trimming at V came to 3 bases and at J to 0 bases, leaving 6 bases not matched to a gene. The germline gives CDR1 LNHDA, CDR2 SQIVND (reference sequence).

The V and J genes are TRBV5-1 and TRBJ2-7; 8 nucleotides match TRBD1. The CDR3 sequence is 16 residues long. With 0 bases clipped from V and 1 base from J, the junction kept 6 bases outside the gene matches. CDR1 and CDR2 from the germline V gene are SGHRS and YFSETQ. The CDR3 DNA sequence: TGCGCCAGCAGCTTGGGCCCCGACAGGGGATCCTACGAGCAGTACTTC. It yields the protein CASSLGPDRGSYEQYF. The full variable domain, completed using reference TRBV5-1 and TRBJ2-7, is KAGVTQTPRYLIKTRGQQVTLSCSPISGHRSVSWYQQTPGQGLQFLFEYFSETQRNKGNFPGRFSGRQFSNSRSEMNVSTLELGDSALYLCASSLGPDRGSYEQYFGPGTRLTVT.